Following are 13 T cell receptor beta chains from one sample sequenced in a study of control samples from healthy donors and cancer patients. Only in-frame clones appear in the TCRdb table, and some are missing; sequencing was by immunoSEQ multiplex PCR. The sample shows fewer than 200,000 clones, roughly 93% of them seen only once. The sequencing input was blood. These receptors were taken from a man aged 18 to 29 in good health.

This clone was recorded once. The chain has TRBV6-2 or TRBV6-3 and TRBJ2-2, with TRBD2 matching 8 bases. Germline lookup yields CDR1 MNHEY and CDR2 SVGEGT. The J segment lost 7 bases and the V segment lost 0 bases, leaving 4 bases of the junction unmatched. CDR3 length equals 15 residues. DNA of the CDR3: TGTGCCAGCAGTTACTCGTTCGCGGGGGGCGGGGAGCTGTTTTTT. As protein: CASSYSFAGGGELFF.

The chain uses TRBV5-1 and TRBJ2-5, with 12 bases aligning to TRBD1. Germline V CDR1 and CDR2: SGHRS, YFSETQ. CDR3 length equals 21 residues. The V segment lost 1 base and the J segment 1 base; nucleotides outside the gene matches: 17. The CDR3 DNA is TGCGCCAGCAGCTTGTTCCCGGGACAGGGGGCTTACACCGCGACCCAAGAGACCCAGTACTTC. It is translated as CASSLFPGQGAYTATQETQYF.

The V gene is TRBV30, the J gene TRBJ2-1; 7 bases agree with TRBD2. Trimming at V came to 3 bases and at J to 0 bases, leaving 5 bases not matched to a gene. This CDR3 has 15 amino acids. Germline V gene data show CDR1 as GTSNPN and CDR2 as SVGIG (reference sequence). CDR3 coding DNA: TGTGCCTGGAGCATGGGAGGGAGCTCCTACAATGAGCAGTTCTTC. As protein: CAWSMGGSSYNEQFF.

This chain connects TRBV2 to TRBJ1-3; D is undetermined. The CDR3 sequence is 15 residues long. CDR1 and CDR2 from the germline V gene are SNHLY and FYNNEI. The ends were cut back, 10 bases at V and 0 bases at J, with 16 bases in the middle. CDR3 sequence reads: CATSKGRGSGNTIYF. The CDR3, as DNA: TGTGCCACAAGTAAGGGCAGAGGCTCTGGAAACACCATATATTTT.

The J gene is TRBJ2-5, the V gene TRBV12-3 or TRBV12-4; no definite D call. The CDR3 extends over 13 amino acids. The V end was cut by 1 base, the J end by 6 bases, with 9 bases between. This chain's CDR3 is CASSLGGFQTQYF. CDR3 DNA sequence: TGTGCCAGCAGTTTAGGGGGATTTCAGACCCAGTACTTC.

CDR3 amino acids: CASRQFQNQPQHF. CDR3 bases: TGTGCCAGCAGACAGTTCCAGAATCAGCCCCAGCATTTT. The chain combines TRBV28 with TRBJ1-5; no reliable D call. The CDR3 length is 13 residues. Germline V gene sequence: CDR1 MDHEN, CDR2 SYDVKM. V was clipped by 6 bases and J by 4 bases, with 10 bases between them.

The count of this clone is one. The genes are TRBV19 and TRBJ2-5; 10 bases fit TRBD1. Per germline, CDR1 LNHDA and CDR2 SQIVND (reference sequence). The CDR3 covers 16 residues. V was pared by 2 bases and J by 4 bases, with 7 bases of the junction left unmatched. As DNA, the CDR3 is TGTGCCAGTAGTATAAATTCGGGACAGGGGTTAGAGACCCAGTACTTC. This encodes CASSINSGQGLETQYF.

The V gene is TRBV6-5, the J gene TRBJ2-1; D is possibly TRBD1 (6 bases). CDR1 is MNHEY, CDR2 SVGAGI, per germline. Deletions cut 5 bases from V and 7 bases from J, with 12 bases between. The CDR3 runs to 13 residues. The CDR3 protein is CASSKQGRNEQFF. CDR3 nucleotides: TGTGCCAGCAGTAAACAGGGTAGAAATGAGCAGTTCTTC.

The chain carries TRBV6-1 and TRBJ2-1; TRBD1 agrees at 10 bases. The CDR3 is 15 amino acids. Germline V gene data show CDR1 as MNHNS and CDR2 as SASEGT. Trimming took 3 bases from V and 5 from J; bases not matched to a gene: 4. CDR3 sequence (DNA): TGTGCCAGCAGTGACCGGGACAGGGGACACAATGAGCAGTTCTTC. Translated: CASSDRDRGHNEQFF.

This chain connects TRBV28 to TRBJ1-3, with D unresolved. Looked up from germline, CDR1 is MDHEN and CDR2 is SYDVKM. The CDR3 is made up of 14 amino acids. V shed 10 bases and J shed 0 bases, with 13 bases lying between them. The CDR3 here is CATCFPSSGNTIYF. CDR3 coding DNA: TGTGCCACTTGCTTTCCAAGCTCTGGAAACACCATATATTTT.

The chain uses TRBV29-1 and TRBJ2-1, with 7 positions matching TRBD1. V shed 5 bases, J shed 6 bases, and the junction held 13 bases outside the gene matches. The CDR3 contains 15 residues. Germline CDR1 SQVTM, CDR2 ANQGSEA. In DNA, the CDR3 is TGCAGCGTTATGAGAGGGGGCGAGTTCGCCAATGAGCAGTTCTTC. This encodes CSVMRGGEFANEQFF.

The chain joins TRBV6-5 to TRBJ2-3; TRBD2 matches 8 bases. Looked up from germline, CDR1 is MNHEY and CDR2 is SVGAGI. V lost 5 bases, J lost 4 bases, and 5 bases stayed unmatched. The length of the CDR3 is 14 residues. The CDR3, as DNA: TGTGCCAGCAGTACGCGGGGGGAGCCAGATACGCAGTATTTT. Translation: CASSTRGEPDTQYF.

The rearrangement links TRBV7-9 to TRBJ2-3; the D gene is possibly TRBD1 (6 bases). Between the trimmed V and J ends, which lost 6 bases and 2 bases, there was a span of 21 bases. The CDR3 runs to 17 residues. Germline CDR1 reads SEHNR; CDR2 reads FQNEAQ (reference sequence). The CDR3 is CASSSWGQGQFTDTQYF. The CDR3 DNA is TGTGCCAGCAGTAGTTGGGGGCAGGGTCAATTCACAGATACGCAGTATTTT.